This TCR beta chain was found in a study of cytomegalovirus exposure and HLA in healthy donors. Findings and limits, study-wide: Productive status was seen about 87% or about 30% of the time for most TCR beta V segments in an earlier analysis. Donor immune exposure was known only as CMV serostatus. It was about 180 TCR beta chains that were listed as cytomegalovirus-associated.

Primers included in the PCR were 60 Vbeta and 13 Jbeta primers. Method: immunoSEQ multiplex PCR; TCRdb's copy keeps in-frame clones and lacks some. The repertoire holds hundreds of thousands of clones, with more than 85% as singletons. In germline, CDR1 is SGHDT, CDR2 YYEEEE. The CDR3 extends over 14 amino acids. Trimming at V came to 6 bases and at J to 5 bases, leaving 11 bases not matched to a gene. On this clone: The target antigen is unknown.

This sequence originates from a young woman in good health and CMV-seronegative. The sample consisted of PBMCs. This chain links TRBV5-6 with TRBJ2-7, with 7 positions matching TRBD1. Here the CDR3 reads CASNILGGFNEQYF. CDR3 coding DNA: TGTGCCAGCAACATCCTAGGGGGCTTCAACGAGCAGTACTTC.